Listed below are T cell receptor beta chains from one sample, sequenced in a study of regulatory T cells in long-lasting Graves disease. TCRdb itself ran the multiplex PCR reads through MiXCR, one entry per CDR3 protein. The table records 360,000 or so distinct CDR3 sequences, roughly 10% of them present only once. These data also formed part of another study, on T cells in Graves' hyperthyroidism and ophthalmopathy.

The source was peripheral blood mononuclear cells (PBMCs), collected at new diagnosis, from a patient treated with antithyroid drugs. These receptor sequences come from a woman aged 18-35 years with Graves disease. Each CDR3 is given with its conserved first and last residue.

v_gene: TRBV29-1
j_gene: TRBJ1-1
len: 11
CDR3aa: CSVTGQAEAFF

v_gene: TRBV28
j_gene: TRBJ2-4
len: 16
CDR3aa: CASSLRTGPAKNIQYF

v_gene: TRBV11-3
j_gene: TRBJ2-1
len: 16
CDR3aa: CASSHSLGTHYNEQFF

v_gene: TRBV13
j_gene: TRBJ1-3
len: 15
CDR3aa: CASSLRDRGQNTIYF

v_gene: TRBV11-3
j_gene: TRBJ1-1
len: 13
CDR3aa: CASSLGTETEAFF

v_gene: TRBV19
j_gene: TRBJ2-7
len: 15
CDR3aa: CASSIGSGRAYEQYF

v_gene: TRBV4-1
j_gene: TRBJ1-3
len: 17
CDR3aa: CASSQESTDRPGNTIYF

v_gene: TRBV10-1
j_gene: TRBJ2-2
len: 14
CDR3aa: CASRLDRNTGELFF

v_gene: TRBV2
j_gene: TRBJ1-3
len: 12
CDR3aa: CASTEAENTIYF

v_gene: TRBV5-5
j_gene: TRBJ1-1
len: 14
CDR3aa: CASSAPLRNTEAFF

v_gene: TRBV2
j_gene: TRBJ1-1
len: 14
CDR3aa: CASSVSSMNTEAFF

v_gene: TRBV12-3/TRBV12-4
j_gene: TRBJ2-7
len: 11
CDR3aa: CASRGGIEQYF

v_gene: TRBV20-1
j_gene: TRBJ1-1
len: 14
CDR3aa: CSASRGNLWTEAFF

v_gene: TRBV28
j_gene: TRBJ2-1
len: 16
CDR3aa: CASSLLTGGTYNEQFF

v_gene: TRBV29-1
j_gene: TRBJ2-5
len: 13
CDR3aa: CSVVTGGAETQYF

v_gene: TRBV11-2
j_gene: TRBJ2-2
len: 13
CDR3aa: CASSLGQNGELFF

v_gene: TRBV6-1
j_gene: TRBJ2-2
len: 14
CDR3aa: CASSSGGASGELFF

v_gene: TRBV9
j_gene: TRBJ1-2
len: 13
CDR3aa: CASSVSGGHYVSF

v_gene: TRBV20-1
j_gene: TRBJ1-4
len: 14
CDR3aa: CSARSTDNNEKLFF

v_gene: TRBV9
j_gene: TRBJ1-2
len: 15
CDR3aa: CASSVTETGGYGYTF

v_gene: TRBV5-5
j_gene: TRBJ1-3
len: 16
CDR3aa: CASTQTPKSSGNTIYF

v_gene: TRBV4-1
j_gene: TRBJ2-3
len: 17
CDR3aa: CASSQSPGLASTDTQYF

v_gene: TRBV7-8
j_gene: TRBJ1-2
len: 16
CDR3aa: CASSPTGGGPYYGYTF

v_gene: TRBV19
j_gene: TRBJ2-5
len: 18
CDR3aa: CASSVLISGGSQQETQYF

v_gene: TRBV7-8
j_gene: TRBJ2-3
len: 16
CDR3aa: CASSFTRTGTTDTQYF

v_gene: TRBV24-1
j_gene: TRBJ2-1
len: 17
CDR3aa: CATSDSRKGGSYNEQFF

v_gene: TRBV28
j_gene: TRBJ2-4
len: 18
CDR3aa: CVSSLSHPPGLAKNVQYF

v_gene: TRBV5-1
j_gene: TRBJ1-1
len: 15
CDR3aa: CASSYQPVLYTEAFF

v_gene: TRBV6-2/TRBV6-3
j_gene: TRBJ2-1
len: 13
CDR3aa: CASSYQAGNEQFF

v_gene: TRBV7-8
j_gene: TRBJ2-6
len: 19
CDR3aa: CASSKDSGLGFRGANVLTF

v_gene: TRBV6-2/TRBV6-3
j_gene: TRBJ2-1
len: 14
CDR3aa: CASSTSRDNNEQFF

v_gene: TRBV28
j_gene: TRBJ2-1
len: 16
CDR3aa: CASREGRRESYNEQFF

v_gene: TRBV30
j_gene: TRBJ2-2
len: 16
CDR3aa: CAWNVPYRGNTGELFF

v_gene: TRBV7-2
j_gene: TRBJ2-6
len: 17
CDR3aa: CASSFKVLLRGANVLTF

v_gene: TRBV19
j_gene: TRBJ2-1
len: 14
CDR3aa: CASSRQGASNEQFF

v_gene: TRBV5-1
j_gene: TRBJ1-1
len: 14
CDR3aa: CASRGTGVNTEAFF

v_gene: TRBV12-3/TRBV12-4
j_gene: TRBJ2-5
len: 15
CDR3aa: CASSLASGPQETQYF

v_gene: TRBV20-1
j_gene: TRBJ1-1
len: 12
CDR3aa: CSAPNRDTEAFF

v_gene: TRBV5-1
j_gene: TRBJ2-2
len: 14
CDR3aa: CVSSSPSNAGELFF

v_gene: TRBV6-1
j_gene: TRBJ1-5
len: 16
CDR3aa: CASSLTWRIRNQPQHF

v_gene: TRBV27
j_gene: TRBJ1-1
len: 13
CDR3aa: CASSYGPNTEAFF

v_gene: TRBV7-9
j_gene: TRBJ1-5
len: 16
CDR3aa: CASSIAGSNSNQPQHF

v_gene: TRBV5-1
j_gene: TRBJ1-1
len: 13
CDR3aa: CASSFLSTTEAFF

v_gene: TRBV13
j_gene: TRBJ1-6
len: 14
CDR3aa: CASSFISGNSPLHF